One and the same sample provided the 18 T cell receptor beta chains below, sequenced in a study of CD8+ T cells in alopecia areata (dated by TCRdb to about 2018). Preparation of the library involved the immunoSEQ multiplex PCR assay. For TCR sequencing, RNA was extracted from every sample and reverse transcribed into cDNA to serve as template. The immuneACCESS repertoire file appears here via TCRdb, limited to in-frame rearrangements. These files lack a portion of the clones; in checked studies, under half of the deficit traces to unresolved V genes, and the cause of the others is not known. The sample table holds 75,000 to 100,000 clones, of which roughly two fifths were seen once. The ten largest clones take up 1% to 1.5% of the sample. Sequencing input: CD4+ T cells sorted from blood. The receptors originated from a human donor with alopecia areata.

A few counts support this clone. V usage is TRBV7-9 and J usage is TRBJ2-2; 8 positions match TRBD1. Trimming at V came to 5 bases and at J to 4 bases, leaving 6 bases not matched to a gene. Looked up from germline, CDR1 is SEHNR and CDR2 is FQNEAQ (reference sequence). This CDR3 is 15 amino acids long. The DNA of the CDR3 is TGTGCCAGCAGCGCCCGGACAGGGACCACCGGGGAGCTGTTTTTT. Translating it yields CASSARTGTTGELFF.

The chain carries TRBV6-6 and TRBJ2-7; TRBD2 matches at 10 bases. Trimming at V came to 2 bases and at J to 2 bases, leaving 3 bases not matched to a gene. The CDR3 length is 15 residues. Germline V gene lookup returns CDR1 MNHNY and CDR2 SVGAGI (reference sequence). The CDR3 sequence: CASSYQAGGPYEQYF. The DNA of the CDR3 is TGTGCCAGCAGTTACCAAGCGGGAGGGCCCTACGAGCAGTACTTC.

This clone was seen more than once but under ten times. This chain links TRBV5-1 with TRBJ2-6; 8 bases match TRBD1. CDR1 and CDR2 (germline): SGHRS, YFSETQ. The CDR3 has 17 residues. V was pared by 4 bases and J by 0 bases, with 6 bases of the junction left unmatched. In nucleotides, the CDR3 is TGCGCCAGCAGCGCTGGGGACAGGCCCTCTGGGGCCAACGTCCTGACTTTC. Encoded protein: CASSAGDRPSGANVLTF.

This clone was picked up a small number of times. The CDR3 nucleotides read TGTGCCAGCAGTTTGTCCAGGGGTTTCCGCCAGCCCCAGCATTTT. Its protein is CASSLSRGFRQPQHF. The chain combines TRBV28 with TRBJ1-5; D may be TRBD1 (6 bases). The CDR3 has 15 residues. V dropped 3 bases and J dropped 7 bases, with 16 bases sitting between them. Germline V CDR1 and CDR2: MDHEN, SYDVKM.

This chain links TRBV29-1 with TRBJ2-3; 9 bases map to TRBD1. Trimming took 3 bases from V and 3 from J; bases not matched to a gene: 10. CDR1 and CDR2 from the germline V gene are SQVTM and ANQGSEA. The CDR3 totals 16 residues. The CDR3 DNA is TGCAGCGTTGATGGTAATAGACAGGGGGTTACAGATACGCAGTATTTT. This encodes CSVDGNRQGVTDTQYF.

The sample holds a few counts of this clone. V and J are TRBV30 and TRBJ2-5; 10 nucleotides line up with TRBD2. V gave up 2 bases and J gave up 5 bases; unmatched junction bases: 8. Germline V gene data show CDR1 as GTSNPN and CDR2 as SVGIG (reference sequence). The length of the CDR3 is 15 residues. CDR3 amino acids: CAWSRASGSRETQYF. The DNA of the CDR3 is TGTGCCTGGAGTAGAGCTAGCGGGAGCAGGGAGACCCAGTACTTC.

The CDR3 loop is CASSPGGIGYEQYF. The DNA for the CDR3 is TGTGCCAGCAGCCCAGGGGGCATCGGGTACGAGCAGTACTTC. The gene calls are TRBV7-9 and TRBJ2-7, with 8 bases fitting TRBD1. CDR1 SEHNR and CDR2 FQNEAQ come from the germline V gene (reference sequence). V gave up 5 bases and J gave up 4 bases; unmatched junction bases: 7. The CDR3 extends over 14 amino acids.

The V and J genes are TRBV5-1 and TRBJ2-5, with D possibly matching TRBD2 (5 bases). The J call may be mistaken, given a closer DNA end match to TRBJ2-7. Per germline, CDR1 SGHRS and CDR2 YFSETQ. The CDR3 consists of 13 residues. The CDR3 region is CASSLVGDYEQYF. Written as DNA, the CDR3 is TGCGCCAGCAGCTTGGTCGGGGACTACGAGCAGTACTTC.

This clone occurred a few times. The chain uses TRBV29-1 and TRBJ1-1; 9 bases agree with TRBD1. From germline, CDR1 is SQVTM and CDR2 ANQGSEA. This CDR3 region has 15 residues. J lost 5 bases, V lost 3 bases, and 10 bases had no gene match. CDR3 sequence: CSVDGWNRGQTEAFF. The CDR3 region has the DNA TGCAGCGTTGACGGATGGAACAGGGGGCAGACTGAAGCTTTCTTT. The whole variable domain, remainder taken from reference TRBV29-1 and TRBJ1-1, is SAVISQKPSRDICQRGTSLTIQCQVDSQVTMMFWYRQQPGQSLTLIATANQGSEATYESGFVIDKFPISRPNLTFSTLTVSNMSPEDSSIYLCSVDGWNRGQTEAFFGQGTRLTVV.

The chain is built from TRBV30 and TRBJ2-5; D may be TRBD2 (5 bases). The CDR3 has 13 amino acids. Germline V CDR1 and CDR2: GTSNPN, SVGIG (reference sequence). Trimming pared 0 bases from V and 4 bases from J, leaving 9 bases between. Written as DNA, the CDR3 is TGTGCCTGGAGTGTACTAGAGCGAGAGACCCAGTACTTC. It codes for CAWSVLERETQYF.

This clone was seen a handful of times. This chain joins TRBV5-4 and TRBJ2-4; 8 bases are shared with TRBD1. Per the germline V gene, CDR1 is SGHNT and CDR2 is YYREEE (reference sequence). The ends lost 3 bases at V and 1 base at J; junction bases unmatched: 0. This CDR3 spans 14 amino acids. The CDR3 DNA sequence: TGTGCCAGCAGCTGGACAGGGGCCAAAAACATTCAGTACTTC. Residues: CASSWTGAKNIQYF.

The rearrangement links TRBV6-6 to TRBJ2-5; D not resolved. V was pared by 6 bases and J by 1 base, with 12 bases between. Per germline, CDR1 MNHNY and CDR2 SVGAGI (reference sequence). CDR3 size: 14 residues. The CDR3: CASSKAWGQETQYF. CDR3 sequence (DNA): TGTGCCAGCAGCAAGGCTTGGGGCCAAGAGACCCAGTACTTC.

The chain uses TRBV28 and TRBJ1-2; D call uncertain. The CDR3 runs 12 residues. Germline lookup yields CDR1 MDHEN and CDR2 SYDVKM. V lost 2 bases, J lost 4 bases, and 5 bases lay in between. CDR3 nucleotide sequence: TGTGCCAGCAGTTTACGGTTCTATGGCTACACCTTC. Protein sequence: CASSLRFYGYTF.

The gene calls are TRBV18 and TRBJ1-1; 7 bases fit TRBD1. This CDR3 spans 16 amino acids. Germline CDR1 KGHSH, CDR2 LQKENI. Losses at the gene ends were 4 bases for V and 0 bases for J; bases not matched to a gene: 8. As DNA, the CDR3 is TGTGCCAGCTCACGCCTTAACAGGGGAATGAACACTGAAGCTTTCTTT. It is translated as CASSRLNRGMNTEAFF.

This clone was found a few times. This rearrangement joins TRBV30 to TRBJ1-2; weak D call: TRBD1 (5 bases). Germline CDR1 is GTSNPN and CDR2 is SVGIG (reference sequence). CDR3 length: 11 amino acids. Between the trimmed V and J ends, which lost 7 bases and 2 bases, there was a span of 8 bases. This CDR3 reads CAFSGNYGYTF. The CDR3 DNA reads as TGTGCCTTCTCAGGGAACTATGGCTACACCTTC.

The chain combines TRBV7-2 with TRBJ2-5; a weak D match, TRBD1 (6 bases). Germline-derived CDR1 and CDR2 are SGHTA and FQGNSA. The CDR3 is made up of 13 amino acids. Trimming cost V 1 base and J 7 bases, with 10 bases left between them. This CDR3 reads CASSLGQVGTQYF. The DNA of the CDR3 is TGTGCCAGCAGCTTAGGACAGGTCGGGACCCAGTACTTC. The whole variable domain, filled in from reference TRBV7-2 and TRBJ2-5, reads GAGVSQSPSNKVTEKGKDVELRCDPISGHTALYWYRQSLGQGLEFLIYFQGNSAPDKSGLPSDRFSAERTGGSVSTLTIQRTQQEDSAVYLCASSLGQVGTQYFGPGTRLLVL.

The rearrangement joins TRBV7-3 to TRBJ1-1; D uncertain. Germline-derived CDR1 and CDR2 are SGHTA and FQGTGA. The CDR3 runs 13 residues. V dropped 3 bases and J dropped 4 bases, with 9 bases sitting between them. In DNA form, the CDR3 reads TGTGCCAGCAGCTTCGAAGGGTCCACTGAAGCTTTCTTT. Translation: CASSFEGSTEAFF.

The rearrangement links TRBV7-6 to TRBJ2-7, with 10 bases fitting TRBD2. V dropped 1 base and J dropped 3; count of bases not matched to a gene: 12. Germline lookup yields CDR1 SGHVS and CDR2 FNYEAQ. This CDR3 spans 18 amino acids. The CDR3 is CASSLGPGLAGEYYEQYF. The CDR3 DNA reads TGTGCCAGCAGCTTAGGCCCGGGGCTAGCGGGAGAATACTACGAGCAGTACTTC.